This paragraph covers one T cell receptor (beta chain) sequence. Its matching antigen is unknown. This entry is derived from a study of identifying expanded T cells in peripheral blood. Regarding the study as a whole: Technical replicates showed about 1.1 changed clones; approximately 2 weeks around 15; four weeks 19. Clone count variance between approximately two-week samples rose with total template count.

Healthy donors had no documented immune events, such as infections, while sampled. This CDR3 comprises 15 residues. V gave up 6 bases and J gave up 0 bases, with 12 bases separating them. The germline V gene encodes CDR1 MNHEY and CDR2 SMNVEV (reference sequence). Measured with immunoSEQ multiplex PCR; TCRdb has only the in-frame clones, and not every one. The sample gives tens of thousands of clones, approximately 88% of which show up once; approximately 4% is in the top ten. Sequenced input: blood. The sequence derives from a person between 18 and 75 years old in good health. The chain uses TRBV27 and TRBJ1-5, with D possibly TRBD1 on 6 matching bases. The CDR3 sequence is CASSLQGYSNQPQHF. The CDR3 DNA reads TGTGCCAGCAGCTTACAGGGTTATAGCAATCAGCCCCAGCATTTT.